Listed below are T cell receptor beta chains from one sample, sequenced in a study of blood T cells in healthy people across ages. Via MiXCR, TCRdb re-called the 5' RACE reads, giving one row per CDR3 protein. The sample contains about 1.4 million distinct CDR3 sequences, 45% to 70% of which appear only once. The sample taken for sequencing was blood. These TCRs come from a man aged 18-30 years in good health. CDR3s include the opening cysteine and the closing phenylalanine or tryptophan. D genes are given only for firm matches. A row's size may be missing; if present it is once, few, many or a size class.

V	J	size	D	CDR3	DNA
TRBV4-2	TRBJ1-2	.	.	CASSQDMSTFYGYTF	TGTGCCAGCAGCCAAGATATGAGCACCTTTTATGGCTACACCTTC
TRBV10-3	TRBJ1-2	few	TRBD1	CAIETGENGYGYTF	TGTGCCATAGAAACAGGGGAAAATGGATATGGCTACACCTTC
TRBV6-2/TRBV6-3	TRBJ1-2	.	.	CASRGSTGSGYTF	TGTGCCAGCAGGGGCTCGACAGGATCCGGCTACACCTTC
TRBV20-1	TRBJ2-1	few	TRBD1	CRIWTGDNEQFF	TGCAGGATCTGGACAGGGGACAATGAGCAGTTCTTC
TRBV25-1	TRBJ1-2	.	TRBD1	CASSEADREYGYTF	TGTGCCAGCAGTGAAGCGGACAGGGAGTATGGCTACACCTTC
TRBV12-3/TRBV12-4	TRBJ2-7	few	TRBD1	CASSLGDRVVVHEQYF	TGTGCCAGCAGTTTAGGGGACAGGGTGGTTGTACACGAGCAGTACTTC
TRBV12-3/TRBV12-4	TRBJ2-6	.	.	CASSFQGTGANVLTF	TGTGCCAGCAGTTTTCAGGGTACTGGGGCCAACGTCCTGACTTTC
TRBV11-3	TRBJ2-7	.	.	CASGVGPSYEQYF	TGTGCCTCGGGGGTAGGACCATCCTACGAGCAGTACTTC
TRBV28	TRBJ2-1	.	TRBD1	CASRTGWDEQFF	TGTGCCAGCAGGACAGGGTGGGATGAGCAGTTCTTC
TRBV10-3	TRBJ2-1	.	TRBD2	CAIKLAGEVEQFF	TGTGCCATTAAACTAGCGGGAGAGGTTGAGCAGTTCTTC
TRBV6-2/TRBV6-3	TRBJ2-7	.	.	CASSIVGYEQYF	TGTGCCAGCAGTATCGTAGGCTACGAGCAGTACTTC
TRBV9	TRBJ2-2	few	.	CASSVGLVGAGELFF	TGTGCCAGCAGCGTGGGTCTTGTAGGTGCCGGGGAGCTGTTTTTT
TRBV6-6	TRBJ2-1	few	TRBD2	CASSPRSSGIHNEQFF	TGTGCCAGCAGTCCCCGGAGTAGCGGGATACATAATGAGCAGTTCTTC
TRBV2	TRBJ2-3	.	.	CARRRGDTQYF	TGTGCCAGAAGGAGGGGGGATACGCAGTATTTT
TRBV11-2	TRBJ2-7	.	.	CASSLDLDSTAYEQYF	TGTGCCAGCAGCTTAGATCTGGACAGTACGGCCTACGAGCAGTACTTC
TRBV29-1	TRBJ2-1	.	.	CSVLSGGLETQFF	TGCAGCGTTCTGTCCGGAGGGTTGGAGACCCAGTTCTTC
TRBV4-2	TRBJ2-1	few	.	CASSQPTGNNEQFF	TGTGCCAGCAGCCAGCCGACAGGTAACAATGAGCAGTTCTTC
TRBV28	TRBJ2-7	.	TRBD1	CASSPTGTGVVYEQYF	TGTGCCAGCAGTCCTACAGGGACAGGGGTGGTCTACGAGCAGTACTTC
TRBV7-7	TRBJ2-5	.	TRBD1	CASSTGTGSVREQYF	TGTGCTAGCAGCACAGGGACAGGGTCAGTGAGGGAGCAGTACTTC
TRBV12-3/TRBV12-4	TRBJ2-2	.	TRBD2	CASRQTSGVTGELFF	TGTGCCAGCAGACAGACTAGCGGAGTTACCGGGGAGCTGTTTTTT
TRBV20-1	TRBJ2-7	few	TRBD2	CSARDLIAGFDEQYF	TGCAGTGCTAGAGATCTAATAGCGGGGTTCGACGAGCAGTACTTC
TRBV7-8	TRBJ1-5	few	.	CASSFFQGSNQPQHF	TGTGCCAGCAGCTTTTTCCAGGGTTCCAATCAGCCCCAGCATTTT
TRBV11-2	TRBJ1-6	.	.	CASSSKPNSPLHF	TGTGCCAGCAGCTCGAAGCCTAATTCACCCCTCCACTTT
TRBV7-9	TRBJ2-4	.	TRBD1	CASSSRTGPASDIQYF	TGTGCCAGCAGCTCCCGGACAGGCCCGGCCTCGGACATTCAGTACTTC
TRBV6-1	TRBJ1-1	.	.	CASWGSLIEAFF	TGTGCCAGCTGGGGTAGTTTAATAGAAGCTTTCTTT
TRBV7-8	TRBJ2-2	.	.	CASSLTGVTGELFF	TGTGCCAGCAGCTTGACGGGGGTCACCGGGGAGCTGTTTTTT
TRBV10-3	TRBJ2-1	.	.	CAISESPGPSSYNEQFF	TGTGCCATCAGTGAGTCCCCGGGACCTAGCTCCTACAATGAGCAGTTCTTC
TRBV3-1	TRBJ2-7	few	.	CASSQVPGEQYF	TGTGCCAGCAGCCAGGTCCCGGGGGAGCAGTACTTC
TRBV14	TRBJ2-6	.	.	CASSHLPEGFGANVLTF	TGTGCCAGCAGCCATTTACCCGAAGGCTTCGGGGCCAACGTCCTGACTTTC
TRBV6-2/TRBV6-3	TRBJ2-6	.	TRBD1	CTSLDRADGANVLTF	TGTACCAGCTTGGACAGGGCTGATGGGGCCAACGTCCTGACTTTC
TRBV6-5	TRBJ1-4	.	TRBD1	CASSYHLPGQGSDEKLFF	TGTGCCAGCAGTTACCACCTACCGGGACAGGGTTCGGATGAAAAACTGTTTTTT
TRBV5-1	TRBJ2-1	once	.	CASSPPGPNLHNEQFF	TGCGCCAGCAGCCCTCCGGGACCCAATTTACACAATGAGCAGTTCTTC
TRBV4-2	TRBJ1-1	.	.	CASSQERVSEAFF	TGTGCCAGCAGCCAAGAAAGGGTGTCTGAAGCTTTCTTT
TRBV14	TRBJ1-2	.	.	CASSQVQLGGYTF	TGTGCCAGCAGCCAAGTCCAATTGGGGGGCTACACCTTC
TRBV12-3/TRBV12-4	TRBJ2-3	.	TRBD2	CASSTRTSGRKDTQYF	TGTGCCAGCAGTACCCGGACTAGCGGGAGAAAAGATACGCAGTATTTT
TRBV15	TRBJ2-7	.	.	CATSRGETYEQYF	TGTGCCACCAGCAGAGGTGAGACCTACGAGCAGTACTTC
TRBV20-1	TRBJ2-5	few	.	CSALGGHQETQYF	TGCAGTGCTCTCGGGGGCCACCAAGAGACCCAGTACTTC
TRBV4-3	TRBJ1-2	.	.	CASSRIIWYSYTF	TGCGCCAGCAGCAGGATAATTTGGTATAGCTACACCTTC
TRBV4-1	TRBJ2-7	.	TRBD2	CASSQSSLAGSDEQYF	TGCGCCAGCAGCCAATCGAGCCTAGCGGGGTCCGACGAGCAGTACTTC
TRBV7-9	TRBJ2-1	few	.	CASSPIGPYEQFF	TGTGCCAGCAGTCCAATCGGGCCGTATGAGCAGTTCTTC
TRBV4-2	TRBJ1-1	.	.	CASSQVDSNTEAFF	TGTGCCAGCAGCCAAGTCGACTCGAACACTGAAGCTTTCTTT
TRBV5-6	TRBJ2-5	.	.	CASSSDLFSTGEQYF	TGTGCCAGCAGCTCGGACTTATTCTCAACGGGGGAGCAGTACTTC
TRBV7-9	TRBJ1-6	.	TRBD1	CASRTGNNSPLHF	TGTGCCAGCCGGACAGGGAACAATTCACCCCTCCACTTT
TRBV2	TRBJ2-7	.	.	CASMWTVPYEQYF	TGTGCCAGCATGTGGACAGTGCCCTACGAGCAGTACTTC
TRBV7-9	TRBJ2-7	.	TRBD1	CASSSNSRGRPYEQYF	TGTGCCAGCAGCTCTAATAGTAGGGGGCGCCCCTACGAGCAGTACTTC
TRBV11-2	TRBJ2-5	.	.	CASSPTTMGWEETQYF	TGCGCCAGCAGCCCTACTACGATGGGCTGGGAGGAGACCCAGTACTTC
TRBV5-6	TRBJ1-2	.	TRBD1	CASSFYPDRVGYGYTF	TGTGCCAGCAGCTTCTACCCCGACAGGGTTGGGTATGGCTACACCTTC
TRBV7-9	TRBJ2-5	.	TRBD2	CASSRGTSGRADLWHEQYF	TGTGCCAGCAGCCGTGGGACTAGCGGGAGGGCCGACCTGTGGCATGAGCAGTACTTC
TRBV6-1	TRBJ2-3	few	TRBD2	CASSELASGRPDTQYF	TGTGCCAGCAGTGAATTAGCTAGCGGACGTCCTGATACGCAGTATTTT
TRBV4-1	TRBJ2-1	.	.	CASSQVGVSYNEQFF	TGCGCCAGCAGCCAAGTCGGAGTCTCCTACAATGAGCAGTTCTTC
TRBV20-1	TRBJ1-2	few	.	CSANTGNYGYTF	TGCAGTGCCAACACTGGAAACTATGGCTACACCTTC
TRBV9	TRBJ2-7	.	.	CASSAGIGNRDSNEEQYF	TGTGCCAGCAGTGCCGGTATTGGGAACAGGGATTCCAACGAAGAGCAGTACTTC
TRBV4-3	TRBJ2-6	.	.	CASSQDSPTLAGANVLTF	TGCGCCAGCAGCCAAGATTCACCCACGCTGGCTGGGGCCAACGTCCTGACTTTC
TRBV27	TRBJ2-5	.	.	CASSASQGGQETQYF	TGTGCCAGCAGTGCCTCGCAGGGGGGTCAAGAGACCCAGTACTTC